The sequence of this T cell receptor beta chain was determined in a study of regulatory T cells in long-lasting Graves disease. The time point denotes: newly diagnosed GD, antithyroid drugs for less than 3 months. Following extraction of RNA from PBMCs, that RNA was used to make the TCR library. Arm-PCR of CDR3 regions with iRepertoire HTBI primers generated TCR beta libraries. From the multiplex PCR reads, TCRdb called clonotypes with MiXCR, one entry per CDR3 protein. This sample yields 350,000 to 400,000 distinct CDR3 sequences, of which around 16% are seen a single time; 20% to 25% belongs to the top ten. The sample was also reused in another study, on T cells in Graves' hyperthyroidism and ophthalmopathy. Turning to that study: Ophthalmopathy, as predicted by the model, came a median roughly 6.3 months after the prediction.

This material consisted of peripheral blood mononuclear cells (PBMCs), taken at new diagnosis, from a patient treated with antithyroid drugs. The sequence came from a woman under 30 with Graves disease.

The CDR3 is CASSVDIGSPYNEQFF. As DNA, the CDR3 is TGTGCCAGCAGCGTAGACATCGGGAGCCCCTACAATGAGCAGTTCTTC. The chain carries TRBV9 and TRBJ2-1; a weak D match, TRBD2 (6 bases). V was clipped by 0 bases and J by 2 bases, with 12 bases between them. CDR1 and CDR2 (germline): SGDLS, YYNGEE. CDR3 size: 16 residues.